In its sample, the clone carrying this T cell receptor (beta chain) was seen a few times. The antigen remains unidentified. This sample is drawn from a study of blood T cells in healthy people across ages. Study-level results: Across the age range, TCR beta diversity per million T cells fell in a roughly linear way.

The junction had 2 bases not matched to a gene; V was cut back by 8 bases and J by 1 base. Per germline, CDR1 LNHDA and CDR2 SQIVND (reference sequence). The CDR3 spans 13 residues. Through a sample-barcoded 5' primer and a J-beta primer mix, a second PCR was run for roughly 6 to 12 cycles. Each cDNA was tagged by a template-switch adaptor containing 12 random nucleotides. Via MiXCR, TCRdb re-called the 5' RACE reads, giving one row per CDR3 protein. The data show roughly 550,000 distinct CDR3 sequences, under 30% seen once. Roughly 10 milliliters of peripheral blood were drawn from each donor. These data also featured in a second study, about T cells of mothers and their children. That work contributes: Among related mother-child pairs, overlap was slightly higher than in unrelated pairs, though not significantly.

The chain uses TRBV19 and TRBJ1-1; 9 positions agree with TRBD1. The TCR originated in a boy between 10 and 17 years old in good health. The specimen was blood. The DNA of the CDR3 is TGTGCCAGTGGGGACAGGGCGAACACTGAAGCTTTCTTT. Amino acid sequence: CASGDRANTEAFF.